This entry lists 14 T cell receptor beta chains sequenced from one sample in a study of cytomegalovirus exposure and HLA in healthy donors. Use of 60 Vbeta and 13 Jbeta primers characterized the PCR. Measured with immunoSEQ multiplex PCR; TCRdb has only the in-frame clones, and not every one. The sample has over 85,000 clones, approximately 76% seen once. The sequencing sample was made of PBMCs. All receptors come from a man between 40 and 49 years old in good health and CMV-seronegative.

J is TRBJ2-7 and V is TRBV27, with 8 bases that match TRBD1. The V segment lost 3 bases and the J segment 6 bases; nucleotides outside the gene matches: 10. The CDR3 has 15 residues. Germline V gives CDR1 MNHEY, CDR2 SMNVEV (reference sequence). CDR3 loop: CASSFAGQGLGEQYF. CDR3 coding DNA: TGTGCCAGCAGTTTCGCCGGACAGGGTTTGGGCGAGCAGTACTTC.

V gene TRBV10-1 combines with J gene TRBJ2-5; 14 bases match TRBD2. V dropped 2 bases and J dropped 5; count of bases not matched to a gene: 13. Germline CDR1 WNHNN, CDR2 SYGVQD (reference sequence). The CDR3 contains 19 residues. The CDR3 DNA sequence: TGCGCCAGCAGTGAGGTGTTTGGGACTAGCGGGAGTCTAATCGAGACCCAGTACTTC. Translation gives CASSEVFGTSGSLIETQYF.

The chain links TRBV5-6 to TRBJ2-7; 9 nucleotides agree with TRBD2. V gave up 3 bases and J gave up 1 base; unmatched junction bases: 5. From germline, CDR1 is SGHDT and CDR2 YYEEEE. This CDR3 has 15 residues. The CDR3 spells CASSSGGGGSYEQYF. The DNA of the CDR3 is TGTGCCAGCAGCTCCGGCGGGGGGGGGTCCTACGAGCAGTACTTC.

The chain is built from TRBV30 and TRBJ2-1, with D perhaps matching TRBD1 (6 bases). The CDR3 runs to 14 residues. V lost 0 bases to trimming and J lost 9 bases, with 15 bases between them. Germline lookup yields CDR1 GTSNPN and CDR2 SVGIG (reference sequence). DNA for the CDR3: TGTGCCTGGAGTGTTGGACAGCCTAACAGTGAGCAGTTCTTC. Translation gives CAWSVGQPNSEQFF.

The V gene is TRBV5-1, the J gene TRBJ2-2; 8 bases fit TRBD1. The CDR3 contains 15 residues. Germline-derived CDR1 and CDR2 are SGHRS and YFSETQ. The V gene end was trimmed by 0 bases and the J gene end by 4 bases; junction bases not matched to a gene: 2. CDR3 DNA sequence: TGCGCCAGCAGCTTGGAACAGGGGGGCACCGGGGAGCTGTTTTTT. This gives the protein CASSLEQGGTGELFF.

This clone was counted once. The J gene is TRBJ2-5, the V gene TRBV28, with 7 bases aligning to TRBD1. Per germline, CDR1 MDHEN and CDR2 SYDVKM. V lost 3 bases and J lost 5; bases outside the gene matches: 6. The CDR3 is made up of 14 amino acids. CDR3 sequence (DNA): TGTGCCAGCAGTTTTCAGGCAGGGGGTGAGACCCAGTACTTC. Amino acids: CASSFQAGGETQYF.

The chain combines TRBV5-4 with TRBJ2-5; weak D call: TRBD1 (6 bases). This CDR3 is built from 13 residues. V lost 3 bases, J lost 5 bases, and 11 bases lay in between. The germline V gene has CDR1 SGHNT and CDR2 YYREEE (reference sequence). The CDR3 DNA reads TGTGCCAGCAGCTACAGGGACGGGGAGACCCAGTACTTC. Translation gives CASSYRDGETQYF.

This clone appeared a single time. The chain joins TRBV19 to TRBJ2-2; 7 bases fit TRBD1. Per germline, CDR1 LNHDA and CDR2 SQIVND (reference sequence). V gave up 3 bases and J gave up 3 bases; unmatched junction bases: 4. The CDR3 has 15 residues. The CDR3 sequence: CASSINRGDTGELFF. Here the CDR3 DNA reads TGTGCCAGTAGTATTAACAGGGGCGACACCGGGGAGCTGTTTTTT.

The J gene is TRBJ1-6, the V gene TRBV9; D gene uncertain. The CDR3 runs 15 residues. The germline V gene encodes CDR1 SGDLS and CDR2 YYNGEE. V lost 4 bases, J lost 9 bases, and 17 bases lay in between. CDR3 amino acids: CASSIGPDGGSPLHF. CDR3 coding DNA: TGTGCCAGCAGCATAGGACCCGACGGCGGTTCACCCCTCCACTTT.

V and J are TRBV5-8 and TRBJ1-1, with no clear D. There are 14 residues in the CDR3. Germline values: CDR1 SGHTS, CDR2 YDEGEE. The germline V and J ends were trimmed by 5 bases and 3 bases, with 14 bases remaining between them. DNA for the CDR3: TGTGCCAGCAGGCCCGGGGTGGGTGACACTGAAGCTTTCTTT. Its protein is CASRPGVGDTEAFF.

The J gene is TRBJ2-2, the V gene TRBV30; D remains unclear. The V end lost 5 bases, the J end lost 3 bases, and 7 bases lay between the germline ends. Germline V gene data show CDR1 as GTSNPN and CDR2 as SVGIG (reference sequence). The CDR3 is 12 residues long. The CDR3 DNA reads TGTGCCTGGTCTATGGACACCGGGGAGCTGTTTTTT. Amino acid sequence: CAWSMDTGELFF.

The V and J genes are TRBV7-8 and TRBJ2-7; 8 nucleotides line up with TRBD1. CDR3 length: 15 residues. Germline assignment: CDR1 SGHVS and CDR2 FQNEAQ. J lost 0 bases, V lost 3 bases, and 4 bases had no gene match. The CDR3 nucleotides read TGTGCCAGCAGCTTGACAGGGGTGGGCTCCTACGAGCAGTACTTC. It is translated as CASSLTGVGSYEQYF.

The chain is built from TRBV19 and TRBJ2-7, with a weak D call TRBD2 (5 bases). V lost 9 bases, J lost 6 bases, and 21 bases lay in between. This CDR3 has 14 residues. The germline CDR1 and CDR2 sequences are LNHDA and SQIVND (reference sequence). CDR3 residues: CASGLGSRLGEQYF. CDR3 nucleotides: TGTGCCAGCGGCTTGGGGAGTCGACTGGGCGAGCAGTACTTC. Based on the CDR3 plus reference TRBV19 and TRBJ2-7, the full variable domain is DGGITQSPKYLFRKEGQNVTLSCEQNLNHDAMYWYRQDPGQGLRLIYYSQIVNDFQKGDIAEGYSVSREKKESFPLTVTSAQKNPTAFYLCASGLGSRLGEQYFGPGTRLTVT.

The chain combines TRBV29-1 with TRBJ2-5; weak D call: TRBD2 (6 bases). The CDR3 contains 9 residues. Germline V gives CDR1 SQVTM, CDR2 ANQGSEA. Trimming cost V 7 bases and J 10 bases, with 10 bases left between them. DNA of the CDR3: TGCAGCGCTGGGGAGGACCAGTACTTC. Its protein product is CSAGEDQYF.